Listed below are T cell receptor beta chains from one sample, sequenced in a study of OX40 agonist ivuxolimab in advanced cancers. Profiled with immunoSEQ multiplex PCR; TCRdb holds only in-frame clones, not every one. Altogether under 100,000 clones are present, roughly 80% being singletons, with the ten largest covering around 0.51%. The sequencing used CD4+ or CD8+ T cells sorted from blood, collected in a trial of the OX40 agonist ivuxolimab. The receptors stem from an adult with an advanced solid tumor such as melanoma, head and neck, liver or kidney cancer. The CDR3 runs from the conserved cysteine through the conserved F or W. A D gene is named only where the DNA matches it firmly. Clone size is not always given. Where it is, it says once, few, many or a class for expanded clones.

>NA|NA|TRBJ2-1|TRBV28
CASRPPDRRGNEQFF
TGTGCCAGCAGGCCCCCCGACCGGAGGGGCAATGAGCAGTTCTTC
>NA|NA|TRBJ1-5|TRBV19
CASSIGGYRNQPQHF
TGTGCCAGTAGTATAGGAGGGTACCGCAATCAGCCCCAGCATTTT
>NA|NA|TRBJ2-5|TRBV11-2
CASSPSVRETQYF
TGTGCCAGCAGCCCCAGCGTCAGAGAGACCCAGTACTTC
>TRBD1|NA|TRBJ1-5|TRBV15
CATSRTGNQPQHF
TGTGCCACCAGCCGGACAGGGAATCAGCCCCAGCATTTT
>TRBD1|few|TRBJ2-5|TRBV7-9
CASSPGTGQETQYF
TGTGCCAGCAGCCCCGGGACAGGGCAAGAGACCCAGTACTTC
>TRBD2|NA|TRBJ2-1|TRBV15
CATSKRTSGINEQFF
TGTGCCACCAGCAAGAGGACTAGCGGCATCAATGAGCAGTTCTTC
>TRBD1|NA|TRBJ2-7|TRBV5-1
CASSLTSGQGDYEQYF
TGCGCCAGCAGCTTGACCTCCGGACAGGGAGACTACGAGCAGTACTTC
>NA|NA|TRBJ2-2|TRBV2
CAINKRQGRWTGELFF
TGTGCCATCAACAAACGGCAGGGTAGATGGACCGGGGAGCTGTTTTTT
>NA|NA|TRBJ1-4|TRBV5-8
CASSRSWDDEKLFF
TGTGCCAGCAGTCGAAGTTGGGACGATGAAAAACTGTTTTTT
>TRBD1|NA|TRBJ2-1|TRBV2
CASSVRTGSNEQFF
TGTGCCAGCAGTGTACGGACAGGGTCGAATGAGCAGTTCTTC
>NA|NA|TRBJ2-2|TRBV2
CASGPTSKTVELFF
TGTGCCAGCGGACCGACTTCGAAGACGGTGGAGCTGTTTTTT
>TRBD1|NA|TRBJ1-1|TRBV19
CASSSGQGYTEAFF
TGTGCCAGTAGTAGCGGACAGGGATATACTGAAGCTTTCTTT
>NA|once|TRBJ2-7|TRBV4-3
CASSQDRRYEQYF
TGCGCCAGCAGCCAAGATCGGCGCTACGAGCAGTACTTC
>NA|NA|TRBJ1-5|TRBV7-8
CASSFGANQPQHF
TGTGCCAGCAGCTTTGGGGCCAATCAGCCCCAGCATTTT
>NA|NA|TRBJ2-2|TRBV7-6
CASSLARGSGTGELFF
TGTGCCAGCAGCTTAGCCCGAGGGTCGGGCACCGGGGAGCTGTTTTTT
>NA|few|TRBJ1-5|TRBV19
CASSGRTAYSNQPQHF
TGTGCCAGTAGTGGGCGGACGGCTTATAGCAATCAGCCCCAGCATTTT
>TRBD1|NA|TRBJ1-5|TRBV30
CAWSVASQGGSQHF
TGTGCCTGGAGTGTGGCGTCCCAGGGGGGTTCCCAGCATTTT
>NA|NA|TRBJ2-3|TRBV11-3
CASSLGGDTQYF
TGTGCCAGCAGCTTAGGCGGGGATACGCAGTATTTT
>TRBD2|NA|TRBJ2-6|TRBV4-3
CASSQDLTSSSGANVLTF
TGCGCCAGCAGCCAAGATTTGACTAGCAGCTCTGGGGCCAACGTCCTGACTTTC
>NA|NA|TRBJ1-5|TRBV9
CASSEALNQPQHF
TGTGCCAGCAGCGAGGCCCTGAATCAGCCCCAGCATTTT
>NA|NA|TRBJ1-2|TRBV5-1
CASSLEGPRGYTF
TGCGCCAGCAGCTTGGAGGGGCCCCGAGGCTACACCTTC
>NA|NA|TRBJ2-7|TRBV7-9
CASSSQGLGGEQYF
TGTGCCAGCAGCTCACAGGGTTTAGGTGGGGAGCAGTACTTC
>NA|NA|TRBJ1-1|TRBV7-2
CASSKTGGSGTEAFF
TGTGCCAGCAGCAAAACGGGGGGGAGTGGGACTGAAGCTTTCTTT
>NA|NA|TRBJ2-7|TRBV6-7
CASSYLPFGRGGYEQYF
TGTGCCAGCAGTTACCTTCCTTTTGGCAGGGGGGGCTACGAGCAGTACTTC
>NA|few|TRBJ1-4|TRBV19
CASSPRRQVQREKLFF
TGTGCCAGTAGTCCTCGCAGACAGGTTCAGCGGGAAAAACTGTTTTTT
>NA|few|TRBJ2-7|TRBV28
CASSPQGSYEQYF
TGTGCCAGCAGTCCCCAGGGTTCCTACGAGCAGTACTTC
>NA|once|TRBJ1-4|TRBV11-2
CASSLPGTGVEKLFF
TGTGCCAGCAGCTTACCCGGGACGGGGGTGGAAAAACTGTTTTTT
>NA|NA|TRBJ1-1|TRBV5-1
CASSLADTEAFF
TGCGCCAGCAGCTTGGCGGACACTGAAGCTTTCTTT
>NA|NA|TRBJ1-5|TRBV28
CASTSGGVRPQHF
TGTGCCAGCACTTCCGGGGGAGTCCGGCCCCAGCATTTT
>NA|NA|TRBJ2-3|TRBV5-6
CASSWSGTGSTDTQYF
TGTGCCAGCAGCTGGAGCGGGACAGGATCCACAGATACGCAGTATTTT
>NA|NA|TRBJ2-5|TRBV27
CASIVQSRETQYF
TGTGCCAGCATTGTCCAATCGCGGGAGACCCAGTACTTC
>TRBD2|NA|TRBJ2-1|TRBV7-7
CASSPSSGGDNEQFF
TGTGCTAGCAGCCCCTCTAGCGGGGGGGACAATGAGCAGTTCTTC
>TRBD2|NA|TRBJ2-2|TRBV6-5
CASSYEASGRTGELFF
TGTGCCAGCAGTTATGAGGCTAGCGGGAGGACCGGGGAGCTGTTTTTT
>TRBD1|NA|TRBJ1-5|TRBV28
CASSPGGTAYQPQHF
TGTGCCAGCAGTCCCGGAGGGACAGCTTATCAGCCCCAGCATTTT
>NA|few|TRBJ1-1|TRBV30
CAWSSPTMNTEAFF
TGTGCCTGGAGTTCCCCGACCATGAACACTGAAGCTTTCTTT
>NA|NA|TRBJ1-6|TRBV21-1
CASSKRFADSPLHF
TGTGCCAGCAGCAAACGTTTCGCGGATTCACCCCTCCACTTT
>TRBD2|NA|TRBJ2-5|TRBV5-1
CASSSTGLATGETQYF
TGCGCCAGCAGCTCCACCGGACTAGCCACGGGGGAGACCCAGTACTTC
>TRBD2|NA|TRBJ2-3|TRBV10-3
CAISPGLAGSDTQYF
TGTGCCATCAGTCCTGGACTAGCGGGTTCAGATACGCAGTATTTT
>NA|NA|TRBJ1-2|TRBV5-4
CASSLSGGYTF
TGTGCCAGCAGCTTAAGTGGTGGCTACACCTTC
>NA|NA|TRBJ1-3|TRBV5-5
CASSRQSSGNTIYF
TGTGCCAGCAGCCGACAGAGCTCTGGAAACACCATATATTTT
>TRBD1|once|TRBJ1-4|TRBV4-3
CASSQEGTGNEKLFF
TGCGCCAGCAGCCAAGAAGGGACAGGGAATGAAAAACTGTTTTTT
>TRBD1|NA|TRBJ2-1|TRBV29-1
CSGRDRVGYNEQFF
TGCAGCGGGAGGGACAGGGTGGGGTACAATGAGCAGTTCTTC
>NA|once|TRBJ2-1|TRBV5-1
CASSSGGANGNEQFF
TGCGCCAGCAGCTCGGGGGGCGCTAATGGCAATGAGCAGTTCTTC
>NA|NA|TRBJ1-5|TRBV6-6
CASNNRAGQPQHF
TGTGCCAGCAATAACAGGGCTGGTCAGCCCCAGCATTTT
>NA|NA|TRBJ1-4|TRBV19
CASSIGAAGSNEKLFF
TGTGCCAGTAGTATAGGGGCGGCAGGAAGCAATGAAAAACTGTTTTTT
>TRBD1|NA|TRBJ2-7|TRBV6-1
CASSERQGQTYEQYF
TGTGCCAGCAGTGAACGACAGGGGCAGACCTACGAGCAGTACTTC
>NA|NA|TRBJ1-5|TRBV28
CASSQLYGTGMPQHF
TGTGCCAGCAGTCAGTTGTACGGGACGGGAATGCCCCAGCATTTT
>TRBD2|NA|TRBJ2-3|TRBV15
CATTSGLAGGGDTQYF
TGTGCCACCACCTCGGGGCTAGCGGGAGGAGGGGATACGCAGTATTTT
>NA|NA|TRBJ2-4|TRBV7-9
CASSLGALAKNIQYF
TGTGCCAGCAGCTTAGGAGCCCTAGCCAAAAACATTCAGTACTTC
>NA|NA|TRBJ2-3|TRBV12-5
CASARSDTQYF
TGTGCTAGTGCCCGATCAGATACGCAGTATTTT
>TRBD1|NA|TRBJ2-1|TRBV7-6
CASSLGVSGGNDEQFF
TGTGCCAGCAGCTTAGGGGTCTCAGGGGGAAACGATGAGCAGTTCTTC
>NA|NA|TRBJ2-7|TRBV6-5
CASSYSGLDGTYEQYF
TGTGCCAGCAGTTACTCAGGGTTAGATGGTACCTACGAGCAGTACTTC
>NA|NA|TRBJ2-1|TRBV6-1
CASSDWSSYNEQFF
TGTGCCAGCAGTGACTGGAGCTCCTACAATGAGCAGTTCTTC